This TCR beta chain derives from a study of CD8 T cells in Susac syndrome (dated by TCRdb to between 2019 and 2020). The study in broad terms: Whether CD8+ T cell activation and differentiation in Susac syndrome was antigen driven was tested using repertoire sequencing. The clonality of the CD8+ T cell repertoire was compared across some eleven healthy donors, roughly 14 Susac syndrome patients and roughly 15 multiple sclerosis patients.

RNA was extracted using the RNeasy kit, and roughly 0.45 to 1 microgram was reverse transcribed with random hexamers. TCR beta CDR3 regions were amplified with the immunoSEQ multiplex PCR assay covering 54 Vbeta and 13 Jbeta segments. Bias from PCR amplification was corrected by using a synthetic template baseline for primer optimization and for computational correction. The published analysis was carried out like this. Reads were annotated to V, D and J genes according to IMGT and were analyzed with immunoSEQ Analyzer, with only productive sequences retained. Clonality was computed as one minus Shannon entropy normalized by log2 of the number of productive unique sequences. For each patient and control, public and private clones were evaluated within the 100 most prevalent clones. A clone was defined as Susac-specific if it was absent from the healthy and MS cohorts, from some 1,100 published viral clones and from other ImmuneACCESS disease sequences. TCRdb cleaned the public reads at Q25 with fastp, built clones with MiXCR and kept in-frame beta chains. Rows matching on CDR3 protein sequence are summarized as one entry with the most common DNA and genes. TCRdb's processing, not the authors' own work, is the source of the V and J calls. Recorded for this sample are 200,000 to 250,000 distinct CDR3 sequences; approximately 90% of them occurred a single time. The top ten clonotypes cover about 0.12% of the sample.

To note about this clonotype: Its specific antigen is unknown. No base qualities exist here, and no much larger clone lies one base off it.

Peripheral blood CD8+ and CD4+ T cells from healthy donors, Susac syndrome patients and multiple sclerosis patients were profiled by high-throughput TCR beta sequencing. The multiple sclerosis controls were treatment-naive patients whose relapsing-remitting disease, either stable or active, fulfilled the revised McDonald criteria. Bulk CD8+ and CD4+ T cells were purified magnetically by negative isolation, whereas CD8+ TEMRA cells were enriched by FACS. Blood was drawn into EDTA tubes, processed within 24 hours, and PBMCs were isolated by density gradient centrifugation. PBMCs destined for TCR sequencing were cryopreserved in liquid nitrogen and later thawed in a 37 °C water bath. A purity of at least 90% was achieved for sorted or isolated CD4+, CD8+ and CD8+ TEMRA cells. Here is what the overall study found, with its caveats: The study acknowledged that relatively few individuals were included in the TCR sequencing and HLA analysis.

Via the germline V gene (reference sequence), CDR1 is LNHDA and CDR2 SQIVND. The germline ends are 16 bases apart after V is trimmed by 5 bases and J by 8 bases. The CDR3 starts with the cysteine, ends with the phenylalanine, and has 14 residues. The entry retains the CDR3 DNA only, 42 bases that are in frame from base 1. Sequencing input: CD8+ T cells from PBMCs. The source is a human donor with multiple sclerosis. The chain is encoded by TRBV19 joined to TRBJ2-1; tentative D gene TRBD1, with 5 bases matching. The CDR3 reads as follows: CASSLFWGQDEQFF. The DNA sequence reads TGTGCCAGTAGTCTCTTTTGGGGCCAGGATGAGCAGTTCTTC.